Each of the 14 T cell receptor beta chains below was sequenced from the same sample in a study of blood T cell repertoires in COVID-19. Sequencing used immunoSEQ multiplex PCR; TCRdb keeps in-frame clones, though not all of them. The repertoire includes roughly 250,000 clones, around 90% of them detected once, and over 0.75% sits in the top ten. The sample comprised PBMCs or T cells enriched from blood (not recorded which). These receptors originate from a man aged 50 to 59 who had been exposed to COVID-19.

The chain joins TRBV24-1 to TRBJ1-2; unclear D gene. Per germline, CDR1 KGHDR and CDR2 SFDVKD. The CDR3 has 12 residues. V was trimmed by 4 bases and J by 2 bases, leaving 4 bases between them. The CDR3 protein is CATSEANYGYTF. CDR3 coding DNA: TGTGCCACCAGTGAGGCAAACTATGGCTACACCTTC.

The gene calls are TRBV7-2 and TRBJ2-1; D perhaps matches TRBD1 (6 bases). The CDR3 runs to 15 residues. CDR1 is SGHTA, CDR2 FQGNSA, per germline. V was clipped by 2 bases and J by 3 bases, with 11 bases between them. The DNA for the CDR3 is TGTGCCAGCAGCTTATTGGGGGCTCACTACAATGAGCAGTTCTTC. The encoded protein is CASSLLGAHYNEQFF.

This chain links TRBV5-4 with TRBJ1-1; D is perhaps TRBD1 (6 bases). The CDR3 is 15 residues long. CDR1 is SGHNT, CDR2 YYREEE, per germline (reference sequence). The germline V and J ends were trimmed by 2 bases and 0 bases, with 11 bases remaining between them. CDR3 sequence: CASSFYRAMNTEAFF. In DNA, the CDR3 is TGTGCCAGCAGCTTTTACAGGGCCATGAACACTGAAGCTTTCTTT.

The chain joins TRBV28 to TRBJ2-7, with TRBD2 as a possible D gene (6 bases). The V end was cut by 6 bases, the J end by 3 bases, with 15 bases between. CDR3 length: 14 amino acids. Germline V lookup: CDR1 MDHEN, CDR2 SYDVKM. CDR3: CASSGGGRDYEQYV. The CDR3, as DNA: TGTGCCAGCAGCGGCGGAGGGCGCGACTACGAGCAGTACGTC.

Details on this clone: One junction end disagrees with the germline gene, perhaps due to a read error. The chain has TRBV19 and TRBJ1-2, with 7 bases that match TRBD1. Germline values: CDR1 LNHDA, CDR2 SQIVND (reference sequence). This CDR3 is 12 amino acids long. The CDR3 here is CASRDLGTAPTF. The CDR3 DNA reads as TGTGCCAGTAGAGACTTAGGGACAGCACCAACTTTC.

This chain joins TRBV10-3 and TRBJ1-5; D uncertain. Trimming pared 10 bases from V and 0 bases from J, leaving 16 bases between. CDR1 is ENHRY and CDR2 is SYGVKD in the germline V gene. The CDR3 runs to 15 residues. CDR3 DNA sequence: TGTGCCACCCCGGAAGAGGTTTATAGCAATCAGCCCCAGCATTTT. It encodes CATPEEVYSNQPQHF.

The chain couples TRBV28 to TRBJ1-1, with D maybe TRBD1 (6 bases). CDR1 MDHEN and CDR2 SYDVKM come from the germline V gene. This CDR3 region has 14 residues. V was clipped by 6 bases and J by 3 bases, with 14 bases between them. CDR3 nucleotides: TGTGCCAGCAGCTCCCATGGACAGTACACTGAAGCTTTCTTT. This encodes CASSSHGQYTEAFF. Full variable domain (rest looked up from reference TRBV28 and TRBJ1-1): DVKVTQSSRYLVKRTGEKVFLECVQDMDHENMFWYRQDPGLGLRLIYFSYDVKMKEKGDIPEGYSVSREKKERFSLILESASTNQTSMYLCASSSHGQYTEAFFGQGTRLTVV.

V and J are TRBV11-3 and TRBJ1-4; possible D gene TRBD1, 5 bases. The V gene lost 6 bases and the J gene lost 4 bases, with 15 bases spanning the gap. Germline values: CDR1 SGHNT, CDR2 YENEEA. The CDR3 runs 15 residues. The DNA for the CDR3 is TGTGCCAGCAGTCCTCCGGGGGACCTTAATGAAAAACTGTTTTTT. Its protein is CASSPPGDLNEKLFF.

The V call is TRBV5-4, the J call TRBJ1-1; 8 bases align to TRBD1. The germline CDR1 and CDR2 sequences are SGHNT and YYREEE (reference sequence). The CDR3 contains 14 residues. The V gene end was trimmed by 1 base and the J gene end by 10 bases; junction bases not matched to a gene: 9. The CDR3 is CASSLQTGTGGAFF. The CDR3 DNA is TGTGCCAGCAGCTTGCAGACCGGGACAGGTGGAGCTTTCTTT.

This clone has only one observation. The chain's CDR3 is CASSFQRVTYEQYV. CDR3 in DNA: TGTGCCAGCAGCTTCCAGAGGGTCACCTACGAGCAGTACGTC. The chain links TRBV5-8 to TRBJ2-7; D possibly corresponds to TRBD2 (5 bases). This CDR3 spans 14 amino acids. Trimming took off 2 bases at V and 2 bases at J, with 11 bases between the two ends. Per germline, CDR1 SGHTS and CDR2 YDEGEE.

V gene TRBV6-5 combines with J gene TRBJ1-5; 7 bases map to TRBD1. CDR3 length: 15 amino acids. The J segment lost 0 bases and the V segment lost 6 bases, leaving 5 bases of the junction unmatched. Germline V gene sequence: CDR1 MNHEY, CDR2 SVGAGI. The CDR3 region is CASRPTGNSNQPQHF. The CDR3 DNA follows: TGTGCCAGCAGACCGACAGGGAATAGCAATCAGCCCCAGCATTTT.

The genes are TRBV11-3 and TRBJ2-1, with TRBD2 matching 8 bases. CDR1 and CDR2 (germline): SGHNT, YENEEA. Trimming cost V 5 bases and J 1 base; bases outside gene matches: 4. This CDR3 is built from 15 residues. Written as DNA, the CDR3 is TGTGCCAGCAGCCCAGCGGGGGTATCCTACAATGAGCAGTTCTTC. Translating it yields CASSPAGVSYNEQFF.

The chain has TRBV10-3 and TRBJ2-7, with a tentative D call TRBD1 (6 bases). The CDR3 is 13 residues long. CDR1 ENHRY and CDR2 SYGVKD come from the germline V gene. Trimming left V 6 bases short and J 6 bases short, with 15 bases between. Written as DNA, the CDR3 is TGTGCCATCAGCCTCGAGGACAGCGTCGAGCAGTACGTC. Its translation is CAISLEDSVEQYV.

The chain combines TRBV28 with TRBJ1-5, with 8 bases matching TRBD1. V lost 8 bases to trimming and J lost 2 bases; unmatched junction nucleotides: 11. This CDR3 has 16 amino acids. Germline V gene data show CDR1 as MDHEN and CDR2 as SYDVKM. The CDR3 DNA sequence: TGTGCCAGCGATAAAACAGGGGGAGAGGGCAATCAGCCCCAGCATTTT. The encoded protein is CASDKTGGEGNQPQHF.